The 31 T cell receptor beta chains below all came from one sample that was sequenced in a study of cytomegalovirus exposure and HLA in healthy donors. A multiplex PCR was run with 60 Vbeta primers and 13 Jbeta primers. Profiled with immunoSEQ multiplex PCR; TCRdb holds only in-frame clones, not every one. The profile shows roughly 200,000 clones, around 82% of them singletons. Sample: PBMCs. Receptors originate from a woman aged 25 to 39 in good health and CMV-seropositive.

The chain employs TRBV30 and TRBJ2-3; D not resolved. CDR3 length equals 13 residues. Germline lookup yields CDR1 GTSNPN and CDR2 SVGIG (reference sequence). The germline V and J ends were trimmed by 0 bases and 3 bases, with 7 bases remaining between them. The CDR3: CAWSVSRTDTQYF. Written as DNA, the CDR3 is TGTGCCTGGAGTGTTAGCCGAACAGATACGCAGTATTTT.

This clone was counted once. The J gene is TRBJ1-5, the V gene TRBV6-6, with D possibly matching TRBD1 (6 bases). Germline-derived CDR1 and CDR2 are MNHNY and SVGAGI (reference sequence). Trimming shortened V by 0 bases and J by 7 bases, and 13 bases separated the two germline ends. The CDR3 extends over 15 amino acids. The CDR3 is CASSYSGGRGQPQHF. For the CDR3, the DNA is TGTGCCAGCAGTTACTCCGGGGGGCGCGGCCAGCCCCAGCATTTT.

The V gene is TRBV6-4, the J gene TRBJ1-2; 7 nucleotides line up with TRBD1. Germline assignment: CDR1 MRHNA and CDR2 SNTAGT. This CDR3 contains 14 residues. Losses at the gene ends were 4 bases for V and 4 bases for J; bases not matched to a gene: 6. The CDR3 is CASSGGQTIYGYTF. The CDR3 DNA is TGTGCCAGCAGTGGGGGACAGACTATCTATGGCTACACCTTC.

The chain employs TRBV28 and TRBJ2-3, with 11 bases identical to TRBD2. Per the germline V gene, CDR1 is MDHEN and CDR2 is SYDVKM. Trimming cost V 6 bases and J 1 base; bases outside gene matches: 6. The CDR3 length is 16 residues. CDR3 residues: CASSPVAGGGTDTQYF. The CDR3 region has the DNA TGTGCCAGCAGCCCAGTAGCGGGGGGGGGCACAGATACGCAGTATTTT.

The genes are TRBV19 and TRBJ2-1; 13 nucleotides align to TRBD2. There are 14 residues in the CDR3. V lost 6 bases, J lost 7 bases, and 3 bases stayed unmatched. Germline CDR1 LNHDA, CDR2 SQIVND (reference sequence). DNA of the CDR3: TGTGCCAGTAGGGTGGGACTAGCGGGGAATGAGCAGTTCTTC. Translation: CASRVGLAGNEQFF.

The chain employs TRBV2 and TRBJ1-4, with D unresolved. The germline V gene has CDR1 SNHLY and CDR2 FYNNEI. The CDR3 loop spans 13 amino acids. Trimming removed 7 bases at V and 4 bases at J, with 10 bases between. The CDR3 DNA sequence: TGTGCCAGCAAATTGGGCCTTAATGAAAAACTGTTTTTT. As protein: CASKLGLNEKLFF.

For the CDR3, the DNA is TGTGCCAGCAGTCGTACAGGGGTTTCGAACTATGGCTACACCTTC. Translation: CASSRTGVSNYGYTF. This chain joins TRBV2 and TRBJ1-2, with TRBD1 matching over 7 bases. Germline V CDR1 and CDR2: SNHLY, FYNNEI. The CDR3 has 15 residues. V gave up 5 bases and J gave up 2 bases; unmatched junction bases: 8.

CDR3 in amino acids: CASSIDRDYGYTF. CDR3 DNA: TGCGCCAGCAGTATCGACAGGGACTATGGCTACACCTTC. J is TRBJ1-2 and V is TRBV5-1; 7 bases align to TRBD1. Germline V gives CDR1 SGHRS, CDR2 YFSETQ. Unmatched junction bases numbered 4, after V lost 5 bases and J lost 3 bases. The CDR3 length is 13 residues.

The V call is TRBV25-1, the J call TRBJ2-3; no clear D. Trimming cost V 7 bases and J 8 bases, with 16 bases left between them. The CDR3 consists of 13 residues. Germline CDR1 MGHDK, CDR2 SYGVNS. CDR3 sequence: CASTPPARVTQYF. CDR3 nucleotides: TGTGCCAGCACCCCCCCCGCCCGCGTTACGCAGTATTTT. Drawing the rest from reference TRBV25-1 and TRBJ2-3, the complete variable domain is EADIYQTPRYLVIGTGKKITLECSQTMGHDKMYWYQQDPGMELHLIHYSYGVNSTEKGDLSSESTVSRIRTEHFPLTLESARPSHTSQYLCASTPPARVTQYFGPGTRLTVL.

V is TRBV4-3 and J is TRBJ2-1; D possibly corresponds to TRBD1 (6 bases). CDR3 length: 16 amino acids. Germline-derived CDR1 and CDR2 are LGHNA and YSLEER. V was trimmed by 0 bases and J by 4 bases, leaving 13 bases between them. The CDR3, as DNA: TGCGCCAGCAGCCAAGATCCGGGACACGAATACAATGAGCAGTTCTTC. Amino acid sequence: CASSQDPGHEYNEQFF.

This clone has a single count. The V gene is TRBV2, the J gene TRBJ2-7; the D gene is possibly TRBD2 (6 bases). There are 13 residues in the CDR3. Germline loops: CDR1 SNHLY, CDR2 FYNNEI. V dropped 11 bases and J dropped 3 bases, with 17 bases sitting between them. The CDR3 DNA reads as TGTGCCTTAGGGCCGGGAGAGCTCTACGAGCAGTACTTC. Translated: CALGPGELYEQYF. Drawing the rest from reference TRBV2 and TRBJ2-7, the complete variable domain is EPEVTQTPSHQVTQMGQEVILRCVPISNHLYFYWYRQILGQKVEFLVSFYNNEISEKSEIFDDQFSVERPDGSNFTLKIRSTKLEDSAMYFCALGPGELYEQYFGPGTRLTVT.

The chain is built from TRBV5-1 and TRBJ2-3; 7 nucleotides align to TRBD2. Germline V gene sequence: CDR1 SGHRS, CDR2 YFSETQ. CDR3 length: 18 amino acids. V was clipped by 0 bases and J by 2 bases; unmatched bases: 12. CDR3 bases: TGCGCCAGCAGCTTGGTAGTGGGGCTAGCGGATTTCACAGATACGCAGTATTTT. Residues: CASSLVVGLADFTDTQYF.

This sequence joins TRBV25-1 and TRBJ2-3; 12 bases are a match to TRBD1. CDR3 length equals 17 residues. V lost 8 bases to trimming and J lost 4 bases; unmatched junction nucleotides: 13. Per the germline V gene, CDR1 is MGHDK and CDR2 is SYGVNS. CDR3 bases: TGTGCCAGCGGGGTCCCGGGACAGGGGGCGAGCCCAGATACGCAGTATTTT. The encoded protein is CASGVPGQGASPDTQYF.

This chain links TRBV27 with TRBJ2-2; D remains ambiguous. The ends were cut back, 4 bases at V and 2 bases at J, with 5 bases in the middle. This CDR3 is built from 13 residues. Germline V gives CDR1 MNHEY, CDR2 SMNVEV (reference sequence). CDR3 sequence (DNA): TGTGCCAGCAGTTCCCATAACACCGGGGAGCTGTTTTTT. Protein: CASSSHNTGELFF.

The chain links TRBV10-1 to TRBJ2-3; 11 bases fit TRBD2. The CDR3 is 14 amino acids. Per germline, CDR1 WNHNN and CDR2 SYGVQD (reference sequence). V gave up 6 bases and J gave up 7 bases; unmatched junction bases: 6. Here the CDR3 DNA reads TGCGCCAGCAGCACCGGGACTAGCGGAAATACGCAGTATTTT. Its protein product is CASSTGTSGNTQYF.

The chain joins TRBV18 to TRBJ1-3; D not certain. The CDR3 covers 14 residues. The germline V gene encodes CDR1 KGHSH and CDR2 LQKENI. Trimming removed 2 bases at V and 0 bases at J, with 5 bases between. The CDR3 sequence: CASSPGSSGNTIYF. In nucleotides, the CDR3 is TGTGCCAGCTCACCAGGGAGCTCTGGAAACACCATATATTTT.

The J gene is TRBJ2-7, the V gene TRBV21-1; TRBD2, the D gene given by the table, was not confirmed from the DNA. TRBV21-1 is designated a pseudogene. The CDR3 runs to 15 residues. CDR3 DNA: TGTGCCACCCCTAGCGGGAGGAGCTCCTACTACGAGCAGTACTTC. Translated: CATPSGRSSYYEQYF.

The DNA of the CDR3 is TGTGCCTGGAGTAGCGGGAGCACAGATACGCAGTATTTT. Protein: CAWSSGSTDTQYF. The V gene is TRBV30, the J gene TRBJ2-3, with D tentatively TRBD2 (6 bases). Trimming left V 2 bases short and J 0 bases short, with 6 bases between. Germline V gene sequence: CDR1 GTSNPN, CDR2 SVGIG (reference sequence). CDR3 size: 13 residues.

This clone was counted a few times. V and J are TRBV19 and TRBJ2-7; TRBD2 matches 8 bases. The ends lost 3 bases at V and 2 bases at J; junction bases unmatched: 3. The CDR3 spans 14 residues. Germline-derived CDR1 and CDR2 are LNHDA and SQIVND (reference sequence). The DNA for the CDR3 is TGTGCCAGTAGTATGACGGGAGGGACCTACGAGCAGTACTTC. As protein: CASSMTGGTYEQYF.

The rearrangement joins TRBV5-1 to TRBJ2-5; no clear D. This CDR3 region has 12 residues. The germline gives CDR1 SGHRS, CDR2 YFSETQ. Trimming stripped 4 bases from V and 1 base from J, with 5 bases between. The CDR3, as DNA: TGCGCCAGCAGCGAGAGCCAAGAGACCCAGTACTTC. Its translation: CASSESQETQYF. Supplemented by reference TRBV5-1 and TRBJ2-5, the full variable domain reads KAGVTQTPRYLIKTRGQQVTLSCSPISGHRSVSWYQQTPGQGLQFLFEYFSETQRNKGNFPGRFSGRQFSNSRSEMNVSTLELGDSALYLCASSESQETQYFGPGTRLLVL.

This chain joins TRBV6-5 and TRBJ1-1; D possibly corresponds to TRBD1 (5 bases). CDR3 length equals 12 residues. Germline assignment: CDR1 MNHEY and CDR2 SVGAGI. The V end was cut by 4 bases, the J end by 5 bases, with 8 bases between. The CDR3 bases are TGTGCCAGCAGTTCAGGGTGGACTGAAGCTTTCTTT. Its translation: CASSSGWTEAFF.

The J gene is TRBJ1-1, the V gene TRBV28, with 7 bases matching TRBD1. The germline V gene has CDR1 MDHEN and CDR2 SYDVKM. This CDR3 comprises 14 residues. With 4 bases clipped from V and 3 bases from J, the junction kept 5 bases outside the gene matches. Here the CDR3 reads CASSYTGADTEAFF. CDR3 bases: TGTGCCAGCAGTTATACAGGGGCGGACACTGAAGCTTTCTTT.

The V call is TRBV4-2, the J call TRBJ1-1, with 8 bases lining up with TRBD1. The germline V gene has CDR1 LGHNA and CDR2 YNFKEQ. The V and J ends lost 5 bases and 1 base, in that order; junction bases with no gene match: 3. The CDR3 consists of 14 residues. The CDR3 bases are TGTGCCAGCAGCTCGGGACAGGAGAACACTGAAGCTTTCTTT. Its translation is CASSSGQENTEAFF.

This clone was seen once. At one end, the junction sequence differs from germline, possibly due to a read error. The chain employs TRBV7-7 and TRBJ2-3, with 7 bases that match TRBD2. Germline CDR1 SSHAT, CDR2 FNYEAQ (reference sequence). The length of the CDR3 is 15 residues. The CDR3 DNA follows: TGTGCTAGCAGCGCAGGACTAGGGGCGATAGATACGCAGTATTTT. This encodes CASSAGLGAIDTQYF.

This clone appeared a few times. The chain carries TRBV4-1 and TRBJ2-5; D gene ambiguous. Between the trimmed V and J ends, which lost 1 base and 0 bases, there was a span of 12 bases. CDR1 MGHRA and CDR2 YSYEKL come from the germline V gene. The CDR3 is 16 amino acids. In DNA form, the CDR3 reads TGCGCCAGCAGCCAAGCCGGCCTCGCGGACCAAGAGACCCAGTACTTC. Translating gives CASSQAGLADQETQYF.

The chain employs TRBV5-1 and TRBJ1-6; 8 bases align to TRBD1. CDR1 SGHRS and CDR2 YFSETQ come from the germline V gene. The CDR3 is 15 residues long. V shed 7 bases, J shed 8 bases, and the junction held 11 bases outside the gene matches. CDR3 nucleotides: TGCGCCAGCCCCTATATCGGACAGGGTCATTCACCCCTCCACTTT. This translates into CASPYIGQGHSPLHF.

This clone was counted between two and nine times. This CDR3 is missing its conserved last phenylalanine or tryptophan, likely due to a read error. No DNA is shown, since the ends of the CDR3 on it are uncertain; the CDR3 is the one TCRdb lists. The chain is built from TRBV4-2 and TRBJ1-3. Looked up from germline, CDR1 is LGHNA and CDR2 is YNFKEQ. The CDR3 has 15 amino acids, counting both end residues. CDR3 residues: CARCDGGGAGNTIYC.

This clone appeared a single time. J is TRBJ2-5 and V is TRBV11-3; 8 positions agree with TRBD2. V trimming: 5 bases; J trimming: 5 bases; junction bases outside the gene matches: 7. Germline CDR1 and CDR2: SGHNT and YENEEA. The CDR3 is 14 amino acids. The CDR3: CASSLTSARETQYF. The DNA for the CDR3 is TGTGCCAGCAGCCTGACTAGCGCCCGGGAGACCCAGTACTTC.

The V gene is TRBV28, the J gene TRBJ1-4; 8 bases agree with TRBD1. Germline-derived CDR1 and CDR2 are MDHEN and SYDVKM. J was trimmed by 5 bases and V by 6 bases; bases with no gene match: 5. This CDR3 spans 14 amino acids. The CDR3 sequence: CASSPTGENEKLFF. Written as DNA, the CDR3 is TGTGCCAGCAGCCCGACAGGGGAAAATGAAAAACTGTTTTTT. The full variable domain, completed using reference TRBV28 and TRBJ1-4, is DVKVTQSSRYLVKRTGEKVFLECVQDMDHENMFWYRQDPGLGLRLIYFSYDVKMKEKGDIPEGYSVSREKKERFSLILESASTNQTSMYLCASSPTGENEKLFFGSGTQLSVL.

V is TRBV2 and J is TRBJ2-5, with 9 bases aligning to TRBD1. The DNA matches TRBJ2-7 better at its end, which makes the J call doubtful. Germline CDR1 is SNHLY and CDR2 is FYNNEI. The CDR3 length is 15 residues. CDR3: CASSAPGTGTYEQYF. Written as DNA, the CDR3 is TGTGCCAGCAGCGCACCCGGGACAGGGACATACGAGCAGTACTTC.

CDR3 amino acids: CASSQSSDTEAFF. Here the CDR3 DNA reads TGTGCCAGCAGCCAATCGTCAGACACTGAAGCTTTCTTT. This rearrangement joins TRBV16 to TRBJ1-1, with D unresolved. V was cut by 0 bases and J by 3 bases, with 5 bases left in between. The CDR3 contains 13 residues. Germline loops: CDR1 KGHSY, CDR2 FQNENV.